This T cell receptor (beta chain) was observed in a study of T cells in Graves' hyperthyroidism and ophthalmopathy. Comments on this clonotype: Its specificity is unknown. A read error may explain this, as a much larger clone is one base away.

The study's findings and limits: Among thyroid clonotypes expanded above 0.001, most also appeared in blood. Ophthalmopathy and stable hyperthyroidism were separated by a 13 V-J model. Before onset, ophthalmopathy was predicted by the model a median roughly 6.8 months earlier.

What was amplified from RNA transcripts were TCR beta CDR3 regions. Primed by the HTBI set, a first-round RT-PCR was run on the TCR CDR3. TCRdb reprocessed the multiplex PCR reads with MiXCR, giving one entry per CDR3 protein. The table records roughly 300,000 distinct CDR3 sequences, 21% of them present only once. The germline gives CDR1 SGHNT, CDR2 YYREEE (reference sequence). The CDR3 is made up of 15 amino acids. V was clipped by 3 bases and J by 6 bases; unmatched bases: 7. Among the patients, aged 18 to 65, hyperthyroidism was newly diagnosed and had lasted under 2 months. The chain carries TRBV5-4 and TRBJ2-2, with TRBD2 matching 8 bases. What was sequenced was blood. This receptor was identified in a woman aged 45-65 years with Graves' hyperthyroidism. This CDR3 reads CASSSSGRGSGELFF. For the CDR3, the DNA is TGTGCCAGCAGCTCGTCCGGGAGGGGTTCCGGGGAGCTGTTTTTT. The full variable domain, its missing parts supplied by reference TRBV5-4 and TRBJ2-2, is ETGVTQSPTHLIKTRGQQVTLRCSSQSGHNTVSWYQQALGQGPQFIFQYYREEENGRGNFPPRFSGLQFPNYSSELNVNALELDDSALYLCASSSSGRGSGELFFGEGSRLTVL.